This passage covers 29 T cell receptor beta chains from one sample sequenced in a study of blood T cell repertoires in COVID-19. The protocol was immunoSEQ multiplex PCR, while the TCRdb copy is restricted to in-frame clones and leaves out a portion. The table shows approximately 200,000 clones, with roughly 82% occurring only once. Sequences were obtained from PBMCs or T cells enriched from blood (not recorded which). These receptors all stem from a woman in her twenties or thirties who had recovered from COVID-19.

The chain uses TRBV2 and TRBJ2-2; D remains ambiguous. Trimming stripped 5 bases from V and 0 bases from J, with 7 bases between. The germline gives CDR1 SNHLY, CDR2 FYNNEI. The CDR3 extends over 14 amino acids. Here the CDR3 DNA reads TGTGCCAGCAGTCAGGAAACGAACACCGGGGAGCTGTTTTTT. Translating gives CASSQETNTGELFF.

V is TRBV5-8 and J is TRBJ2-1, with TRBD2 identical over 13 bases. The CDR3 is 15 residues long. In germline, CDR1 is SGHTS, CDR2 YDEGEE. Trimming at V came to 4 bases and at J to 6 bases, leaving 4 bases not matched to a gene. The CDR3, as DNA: TGTGCCAGCAGCGTAGGACTAGCGGGAGTCAATGAGCAGTTCTTC. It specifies CASSVGLAGVNEQFF. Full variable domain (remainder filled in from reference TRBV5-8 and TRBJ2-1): EAGVTQSPTHLIKTRGQQATLRCSPISGHTSVYWYQQALGLGLQFLLWYDEGEERNRGNFPPRFSGRQFPNYSSELNVNALELEDSALYLCASSVGLAGVNEQFFGPGTRLTVL.

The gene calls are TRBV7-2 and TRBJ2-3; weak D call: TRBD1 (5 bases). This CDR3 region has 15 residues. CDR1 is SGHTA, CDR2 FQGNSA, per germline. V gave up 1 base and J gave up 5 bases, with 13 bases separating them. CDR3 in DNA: TGTGCCAGCAGCTTAGGGGGCAGGGTAGGAGATACGCAGTATTTT. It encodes CASSLGGRVGDTQYF.

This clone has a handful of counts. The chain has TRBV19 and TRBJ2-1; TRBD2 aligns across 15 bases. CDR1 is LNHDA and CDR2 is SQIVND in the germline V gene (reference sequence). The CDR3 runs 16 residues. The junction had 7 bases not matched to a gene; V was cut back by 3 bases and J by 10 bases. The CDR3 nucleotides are TGTGCCAGTAGTATCAAGGGGACTAGCGGGAGGTACGAGCAGTTCTTC. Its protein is CASSIKGTSGRYEQFF.

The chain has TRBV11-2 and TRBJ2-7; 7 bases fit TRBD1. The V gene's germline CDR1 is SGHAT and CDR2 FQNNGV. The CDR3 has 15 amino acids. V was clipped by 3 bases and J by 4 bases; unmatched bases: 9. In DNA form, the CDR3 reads TGTGCCAGCAGCTTCAACCCGGACAGGATGTACGAGCAGTACTTC. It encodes CASSFNPDRMYEQYF. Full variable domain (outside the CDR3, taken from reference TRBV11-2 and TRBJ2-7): EAGVAQSPRYKIIEKRQSVAFWCNPISGHATLYWYQQILGQGPKLLIQFQNNGVVDDSQLPKDRFSAERLKGVDSTLKIQPAKLEDSAVYLCASSFNPDRMYEQYFGPGTRLTVT.

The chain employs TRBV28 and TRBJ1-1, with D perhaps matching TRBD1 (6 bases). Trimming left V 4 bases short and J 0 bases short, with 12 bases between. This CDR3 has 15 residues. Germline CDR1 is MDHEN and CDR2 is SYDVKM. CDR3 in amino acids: CASSSQGHLNTEAFF. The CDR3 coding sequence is TGTGCCAGCAGTTCGCAGGGACACCTGAACACTGAAGCTTTCTTT.

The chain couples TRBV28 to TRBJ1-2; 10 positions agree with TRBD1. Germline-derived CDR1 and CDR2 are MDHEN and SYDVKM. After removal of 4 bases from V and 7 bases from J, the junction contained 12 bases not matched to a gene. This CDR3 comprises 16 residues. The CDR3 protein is CASSSAGQGRAGGYTF. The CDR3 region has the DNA TGTGCCAGCAGTTCGGCGGGACAGGGGAGAGCAGGTGGCTACACCTTC.

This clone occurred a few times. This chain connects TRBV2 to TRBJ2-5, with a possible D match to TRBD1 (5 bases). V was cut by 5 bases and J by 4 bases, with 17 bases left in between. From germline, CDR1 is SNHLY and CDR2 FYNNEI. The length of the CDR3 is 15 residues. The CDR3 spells CASSLVWGDGETQYF. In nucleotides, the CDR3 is TGTGCCAGCAGTTTGGTCTGGGGCGATGGAGAGACCCAGTACTTC. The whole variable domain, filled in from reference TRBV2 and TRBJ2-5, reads EPEVTQTPSHQVTQMGQEVILRCVPISNHLYFYWYRQILGQKVEFLVSFYNNEISEKSEIFDDQFSVERPDGSNFTLKIRSTKLEDSAMYFCASSLVWGDGETQYFGPGTRLLVL.

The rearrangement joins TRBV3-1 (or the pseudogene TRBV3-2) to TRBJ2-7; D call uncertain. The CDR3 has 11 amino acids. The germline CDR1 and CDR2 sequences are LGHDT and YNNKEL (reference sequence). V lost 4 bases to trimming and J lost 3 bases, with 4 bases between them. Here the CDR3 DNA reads TGTGCCAGCAGCCTCGGCTACGAGCAGTACTTC. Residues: CASSLGYEQYF.

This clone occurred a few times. CDR3 DNA: TGTGCCAGCACCCTCAGCGGGGGTATGAACACTGAAGCTTTCTTT. Amino acid sequence: CASTLSGGMNTEAFF. The rearrangement uses TRBV5-4 and TRBJ1-1; tentatively, D is TRBD1 (5 bases). The CDR3 length is 15 residues. The germline V gene has CDR1 SGHNT and CDR2 YYREEE (reference sequence). V was cut by 6 bases and J by 0 bases, with 15 bases left in between.

CDR3: CASSLARRWMNEQFF. CDR3 DNA sequence: TGTGCCAGCAGCTTAGCGAGGAGATGGATGAATGAGCAGTTCTTC. The gene calls are TRBV7-8 and TRBJ2-1; no firm D call. V was clipped by 0 bases and J by 7 bases, with 13 bases between them. There are 15 residues in the CDR3. In germline, CDR1 is SGHVS, CDR2 FQNEAQ.

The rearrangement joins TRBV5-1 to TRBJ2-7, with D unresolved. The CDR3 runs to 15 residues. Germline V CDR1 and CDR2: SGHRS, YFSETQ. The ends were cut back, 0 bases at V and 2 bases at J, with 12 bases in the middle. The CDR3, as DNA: TGCGCCAGCAGCTTGGATGACTCCAACCCCTACGAGCAGTACTTC. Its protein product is CASSLDDSNPYEQYF.

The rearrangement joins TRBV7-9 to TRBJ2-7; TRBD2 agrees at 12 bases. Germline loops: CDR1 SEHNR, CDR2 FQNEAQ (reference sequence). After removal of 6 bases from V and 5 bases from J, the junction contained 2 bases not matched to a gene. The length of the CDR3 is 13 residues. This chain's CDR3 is CASRGLAGHEQYF. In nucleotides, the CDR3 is TGTGCCAGCAGGGGACTAGCGGGTCACGAGCAGTACTTC.

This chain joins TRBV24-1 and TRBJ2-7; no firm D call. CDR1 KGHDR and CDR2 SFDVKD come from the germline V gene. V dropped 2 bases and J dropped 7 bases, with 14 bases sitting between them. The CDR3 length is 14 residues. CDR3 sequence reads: CATSDSRRLGEQYF. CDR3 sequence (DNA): TGTGCCACCAGTGATTCTAGACGGCTTGGGGAGCAGTACTTC.

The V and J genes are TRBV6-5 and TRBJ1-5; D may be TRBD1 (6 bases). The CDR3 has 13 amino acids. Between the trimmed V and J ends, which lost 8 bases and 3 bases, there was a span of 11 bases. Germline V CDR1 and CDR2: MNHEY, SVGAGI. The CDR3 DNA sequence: TGTGCCAGCCGCCGGGACAACAATCAGCCCCAGCATTTT. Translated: CASRRDNNQPQHF.

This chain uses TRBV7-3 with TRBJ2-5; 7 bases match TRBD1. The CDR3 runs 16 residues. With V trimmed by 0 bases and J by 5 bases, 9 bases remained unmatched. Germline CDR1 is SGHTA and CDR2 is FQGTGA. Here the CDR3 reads CASSLTGGVPGETQYF. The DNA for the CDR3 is TGTGCCAGCAGCTTAACAGGGGGCGTTCCCGGGGAGACCCAGTACTTC.

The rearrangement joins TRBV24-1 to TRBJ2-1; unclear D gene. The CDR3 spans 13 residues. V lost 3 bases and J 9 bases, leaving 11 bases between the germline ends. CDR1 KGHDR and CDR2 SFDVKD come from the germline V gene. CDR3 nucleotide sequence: TGTGCCACCAGTGATATCAGGCTATCTGAGCAGTTCTTC. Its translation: CATSDIRLSEQFF.

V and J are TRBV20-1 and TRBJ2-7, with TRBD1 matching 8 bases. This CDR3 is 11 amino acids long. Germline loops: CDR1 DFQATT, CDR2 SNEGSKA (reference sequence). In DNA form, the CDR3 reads TGCAGGGCCACAGGGGGCTACGAGCAGTACTTC. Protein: CRATGGYEQYF.

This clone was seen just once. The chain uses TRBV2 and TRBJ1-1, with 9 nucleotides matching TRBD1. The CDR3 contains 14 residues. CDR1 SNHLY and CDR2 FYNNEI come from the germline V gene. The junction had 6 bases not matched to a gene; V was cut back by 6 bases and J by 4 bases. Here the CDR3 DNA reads TGTGCCAGCAGGGAGGACAGGGGCGGCACTGAAGCTTTCTTT. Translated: CASREDRGGTEAFF.

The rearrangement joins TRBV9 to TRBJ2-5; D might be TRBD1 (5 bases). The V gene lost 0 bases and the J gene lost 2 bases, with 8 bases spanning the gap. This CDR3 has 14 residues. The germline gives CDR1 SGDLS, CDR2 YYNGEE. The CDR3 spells CASSVERGQETQYF. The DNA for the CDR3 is TGTGCCAGCAGCGTAGAAAGGGGTCAAGAGACCCAGTACTTC.

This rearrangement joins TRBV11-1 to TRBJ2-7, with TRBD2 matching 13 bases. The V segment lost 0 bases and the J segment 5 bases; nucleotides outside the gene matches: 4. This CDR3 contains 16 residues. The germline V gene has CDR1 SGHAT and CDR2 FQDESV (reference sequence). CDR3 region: CASSLAGGLAGDEQYF. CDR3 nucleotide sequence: TGTGCCAGCAGCTTAGCGGGCGGACTAGCGGGAGACGAGCAGTACTTC.

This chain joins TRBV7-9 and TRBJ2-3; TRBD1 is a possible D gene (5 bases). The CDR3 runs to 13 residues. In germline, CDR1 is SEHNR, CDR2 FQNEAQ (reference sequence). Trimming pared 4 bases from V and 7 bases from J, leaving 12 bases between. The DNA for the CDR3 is TGTGCCAGCAGCTCCTACAGGAGCTATACGCAGTATTTT. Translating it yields CASSSYRSYTQYF. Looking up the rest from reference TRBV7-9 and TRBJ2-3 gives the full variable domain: DTGVSQNPRHKITKRGQNVTFRCDPISEHNRLYWYRQTLGQGPEFLTYFQNEAQLEKSRLLSDRFSAERPKGSFSTLEIQRTEQGDSAMYLCASSSYRSYTQYFGPGTRLTVL.

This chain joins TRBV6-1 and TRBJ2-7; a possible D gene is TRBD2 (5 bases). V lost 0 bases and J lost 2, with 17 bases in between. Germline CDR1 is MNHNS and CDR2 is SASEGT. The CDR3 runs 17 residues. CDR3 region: CASSEAAGQKRPYEQYF. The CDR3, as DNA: TGTGCCAGCAGTGAAGCCGCGGGTCAAAAGCGCCCCTACGAGCAGTACTTC.

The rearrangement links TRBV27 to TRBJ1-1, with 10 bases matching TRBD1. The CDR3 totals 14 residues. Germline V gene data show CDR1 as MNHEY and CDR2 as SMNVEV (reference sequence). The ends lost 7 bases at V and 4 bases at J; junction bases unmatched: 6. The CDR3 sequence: CASTDRGHGTEAFF. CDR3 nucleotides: TGTGCCAGCACAGACAGGGGGCATGGCACTGAAGCTTTCTTT.

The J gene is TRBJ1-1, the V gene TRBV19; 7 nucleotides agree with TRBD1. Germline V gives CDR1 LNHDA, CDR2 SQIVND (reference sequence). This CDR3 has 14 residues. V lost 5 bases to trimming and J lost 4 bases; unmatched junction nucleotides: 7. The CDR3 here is CASSPTGWVTEAFF. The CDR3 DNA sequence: TGTGCCAGTAGTCCGACAGGGTGGGTCACTGAAGCTTTCTTT.

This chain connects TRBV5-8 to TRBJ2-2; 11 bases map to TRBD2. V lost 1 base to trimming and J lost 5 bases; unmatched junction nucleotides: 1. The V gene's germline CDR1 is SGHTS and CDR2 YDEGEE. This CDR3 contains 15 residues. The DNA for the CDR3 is TGTGCCAGCAGCTTGCGGACTAGCGGGACCGGGGAGCTGTTTTTT. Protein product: CASSLRTSGTGELFF.

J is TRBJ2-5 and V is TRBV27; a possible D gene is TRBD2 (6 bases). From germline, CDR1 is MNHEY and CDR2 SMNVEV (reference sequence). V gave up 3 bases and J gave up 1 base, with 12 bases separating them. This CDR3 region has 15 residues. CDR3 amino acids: CASSFVGGVQETQYF. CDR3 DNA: TGTGCCAGCAGTTTTGTGGGCGGGGTCCAAGAGACCCAGTACTTC.

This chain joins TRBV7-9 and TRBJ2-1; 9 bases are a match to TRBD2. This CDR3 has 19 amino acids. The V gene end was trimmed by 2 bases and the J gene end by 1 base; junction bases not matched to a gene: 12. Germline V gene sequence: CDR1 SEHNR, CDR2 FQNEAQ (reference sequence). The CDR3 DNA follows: TGTGCCAGCAGCTTATCGGGAAGGAGCGGGAGGCGTTCCTACAATGAGCAGTTCTTC. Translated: CASSLSGRSGRRSYNEQFF.

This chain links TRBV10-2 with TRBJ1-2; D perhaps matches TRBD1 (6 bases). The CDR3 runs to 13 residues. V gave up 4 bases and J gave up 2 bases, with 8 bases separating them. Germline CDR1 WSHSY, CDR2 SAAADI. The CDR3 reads CASSGGGNYGYTF. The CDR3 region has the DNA TGCGCCAGCAGTGGGGGGGGCAACTATGGCTACACCTTC.